The source of this T cell receptor (beta chain) is a study of regulatory and conventional T cells in RAG deficiency. Study-level findings and limits: Sorted Omenn CD25-high CD127-low cells may not be bona fide Tregs. In Omenn syndrome, Treg and Tconv repertoires overlapped >75%.

Comment on this clone: Its antigen remains unidentified.

This CDR3 has 15 residues. From germline, CDR1 is KGHSH and CDR2 LQKENI. The trim removed 3 bases at V and 6 bases at J, leaving 9 bases unmatched. Here immunoSEQ multiplex PCR was the method, and the copy in TCRdb shows in-frame clones only, minus some. The top ten hold roughly 13% of the sample, which has tens of thousands of clones, 75% to 90% seen once. The sample also formed part of further work on regulatory T cells. That paper states: The primer mix had 52 TRBV and 13 TRBJ primers.

This clonotype was obtained from a human donor in good health. The chain is built from TRBV18 and TRBJ1-2, with 8 bases lining up with TRBD1. The material sequenced was CD8+ T cells sorted from blood. The CDR3 DNA reads TGTGCCAGCTCACCTTCGACGGACAGGGAGCATGGCTACACCTTC. The encoded protein is CASSPSTDREHGYTF.